This entry lists 23 T cell receptor beta chains sequenced from one sample in a study of T-cell reconstitution after alpha-beta-depleted transplantation in children. The library targeted TCRbeta and was prepared with unique molecular identifiers. TCRdb used MiXCR to reprocess the PCR reads, holding one entry per CDR3 protein. The table records roughly 120,000 distinct CDR3 sequences, about 9.4% of them present only once. The sample consisted of PBMCs from the stem cell graft donor, taken from the stem cell graft. The receptors come from a human donor who donated a stem cell graft to a child with acute lymphoblastic leukemia.

This clonotype was detected many times. The chain has TRBV20-1 and TRBJ2-2, with 15 bases lining up with TRBD2. Germline loops: CDR1 DFQATT, CDR2 SNEGSKA (reference sequence). There are 15 residues in the CDR3. V gave up 6 bases and J gave up 4 bases; unmatched junction bases: 3. The CDR3 sequence is CSASGLAGGTGELFF. The CDR3 nucleotides read TGCAGTGCCTCGGGACTAGCGGGGGGCACCGGGGAGCTGTTTTTT.

This clonotype was counted at least ten times. CDR3 DNA: TGTGCCAGCAGCTCACTAATAAGCGGGACGGCCGAGCAGTACTTC. Translating it yields CASSSLISGTAEQYF. V usage is TRBV7-2 and J usage is TRBJ2-7, with 7 bases identical to TRBD2. From germline, CDR1 is SGHTA and CDR2 FQGNSA. This CDR3 region has 15 residues. Trimming removed 4 bases from V and 6 bases from J; junction bases left unmatched: 12.

The sample holds many counts of this clonotype. V usage is TRBV5-1 and J usage is TRBJ2-5; D uncertain. The CDR3 is 13 amino acids. V lost 4 bases and J lost 1, with 8 bases in between. Germline lookup yields CDR1 SGHRS and CDR2 YFSETQ. CDR3: CASSVDGQETQYF. Written as DNA, the CDR3 is TGCGCCAGCAGCGTGGACGGCCAAGAGACCCAGTACTTC.

This clonotype was seen repeatedly, ten times or more. The chain uses TRBV29-1 and TRBJ2-1, with TRBD2 as a possible D gene (6 bases). CDR1 and CDR2 from the germline V gene are SQVTM and ANQGSEA. The CDR3 covers 16 residues. CDR3 protein: CSTEGDPLGGYNEQFF. CDR3 bases: TGCAGTACAGAAGGAGACCCTTTGGGGGGTTACAATGAGCAGTTCTTC.

This clonotype was detected ten times or more. The chain recombines TRBV5-1 with TRBJ2-5, with D possibly being TRBD1 (7 bases). In germline, CDR1 is SGHRS, CDR2 YFSETQ. The ends were cut back, 2 bases at V and 2 bases at J, with 28 bases in the middle. This CDR3 is built from 20 residues. CDR3 in DNA: TGCGCCAGCAGCTTCCCTTACAGGGGCGGGGAGAATAGCGCACAAGAGACCCAGTACTTC. It yields the protein CASSFPYRGGENSAQETQYF.

This clonotype was seen many times. The chain joins TRBV5-1 to TRBJ1-4; 7 nucleotides align to TRBD1. CDR1 is SGHRS, CDR2 YFSETQ, per germline. The CDR3 runs 21 residues. V was pared by 4 bases and J by 0 bases, with 21 bases of the junction left unmatched. The CDR3 protein is CASSLYRGRYEHRATNEKLFF. CDR3 DNA: TGCGCCAGCAGCCTTTACAGGGGCCGCTACGAACACAGGGCAACTAATGAAAAACTGTTTTTT.

J is TRBJ2-5 and V is TRBV4-2; 11 bases line up with TRBD2. CDR3 length equals 18 residues. Germline V gene data show CDR1 as LGHNA and CDR2 as YNFKEQ. With 4 bases clipped from V and 3 bases from J, the junction kept 13 bases outside the gene matches. The CDR3, as DNA: TGTGCCAGCAGCCCAAAGGGTCCGACTAGCGGGGTGAAAGAGACCCAGTACTTC. It encodes CASSPKGPTSGVKETQYF.

This clonotype was counted ten times or more. The rearrangement joins TRBV9 to TRBJ2-7; the D is unclear. There are 15 residues in the CDR3. Trimming cost V 4 bases and J 1 base, with 15 bases left between them. Germline CDR1 reads SGDLS; CDR2 reads YYNGEE. CDR3 sequence: CASSPVGVGSYEQYF. In DNA, the CDR3 is TGTGCCAGCAGCCCCGTTGGGGTTGGGTCCTACGAGCAGTACTTC.

This clonotype was detected ten times or more. V and J are TRBV10-1 and TRBJ2-7; perhaps TRBD2 as D (6 bases). The ends were cut back, 0 bases at V and 5 bases at J, with 11 bases in the middle. Germline CDR1 is WNHNN and CDR2 is SYGVQD (reference sequence). This CDR3 contains 14 residues. The DNA for the CDR3 is TGCGCCAGCAGTGAGTCCGGGGGTAGCCACGAGCAGTACTTC. This gives the protein CASSESGGSHEQYF.

This clonotype was seen repeatedly, ten times or more. The V call is TRBV6-5, the J call TRBJ1-2; 7 bases map to TRBD1. Germline CDR1 and CDR2: MNHEY and SVGAGI. CDR3 length: 16 residues. Trimming removed 5 bases from V and 5 bases from J; junction bases left unmatched: 14. CDR3 coding DNA: TGTGCCAGCAGTCCTCAGACAGGGAGTTTGAGTTATGGCTACACCTTC. Residues: CASSPQTGSLSYGYTF.

This clonotype was detected ten times or more. The genes are TRBV7-2 and TRBJ1-1; D is ambiguous. The CDR3 spans 15 residues. Germline V gene sequence: CDR1 SGHTA, CDR2 FQGNSA. Trimming left V 4 bases short and J 4 bases short, with 16 bases between. CDR3 in amino acids: CASSSLGRRGTEAFF. The CDR3 nucleotides read TGTGCCAGCAGCTCCCTAGGACGACGGGGCACTGAAGCTTTCTTT.

Ten or more counts support this clonotype. The CDR3 DNA follows: TGCAGCGCAGAACTTAACTATGGCTACACCTTC. Amino acids: CSAELNYGYTF. The chain joins TRBV29-1 to TRBJ1-2, with unresolved D. The CDR3 is 11 residues long. V was trimmed by 7 bases and J by 1 base, leaving 7 bases between them. Looked up from germline, CDR1 is SQVTM and CDR2 is ANQGSEA.

This clonotype was recorded many times. The chain recombines TRBV11-3 with TRBJ1-3; TRBD1 agrees at 9 bases. Germline V gives CDR1 SGHNT, CDR2 YENEEA. This CDR3 has 18 residues. Trimming cost V 2 bases and J 1 base; bases outside gene matches: 9. The CDR3, as DNA: TGTGCCAGCAGCTTAAGGTTGGGACAGGGCGAGTCTGGAAACACCATATATTTT. Translation gives CASSLRLGQGESGNTIYF. Together with reference TRBV11-3 and TRBJ1-3, the CDR3 gives the full variable domain: EAGVVQSPRYKIIEKKQPVAFWCNPISGHNTLYWYLQNLGQGPELLIRYENEEAVDDSQLPKDRFSAERLKGVDSTLKIQPAELGDSAVYLCASSLRLGQGESGNTIYFGEGSWLTVV.

This clonotype was observed many times. The chain joins TRBV10-3 to TRBJ1-3, with 9 bases matching TRBD1. CDR3 length: 16 residues. Per germline, CDR1 ENHRY and CDR2 SYGVKD. V was pared by 7 bases and J by 0 bases, with 7 bases of the junction left unmatched. DNA of the CDR3: TGTGCCATCAAGGGACAGGGCACTCTCTCTGGAAACACCATATATTTT. Translating it yields CAIKGQGTLSGNTIYF.

This clonotype was observed at least ten times. The rearrangement joins TRBV5-1 to TRBJ1-4, with 10 bases that match TRBD1. This CDR3 comprises 16 residues. The germline gives CDR1 SGHRS, CDR2 YFSETQ. J was trimmed by 8 bases and V by 0 bases; bases with no gene match: 7. The CDR3 DNA is TGCGCCAGCAGCTTGGGAGGACAGGGGGTATACGAAAAACTGTTTTTT. This gives the protein CASSLGGQGVYEKLFF.

This clonotype was picked up many times. The rearrangement uses TRBV5-1 and TRBJ2-1; TRBD2 might be the D (6 bases). The length of the CDR3 is 14 residues. CDR1 and CDR2 from the germline V gene are SGHRS and YFSETQ. V was cut by 0 bases and J by 8 bases, with 12 bases left in between. The DNA of the CDR3 is TGCGCCAGCAGCTTGGCCGGGACTCGGGATGAGCAGTTCTTC. Translation gives CASSLAGTRDEQFF. The variable domain in full, completed from reference TRBV5-1 and TRBJ2-1, reads KAGVTQTPRYLIKTRGQQVTLSCSPISGHRSVSWYQQTPGQGLQFLFEYFSETQRNKGNFPGRFSGRQFSNSRSEMNVSTLELGDSALYLCASSLAGTRDEQFFGPGTRLTVL.

This clonotype occurred many times. The V gene is TRBV3-1, the J gene TRBJ2-7, with unresolved D. CDR3 size: 15 residues. Per germline, CDR1 LGHDT and CDR2 YNNKEL (reference sequence). The ends were cut back, 0 bases at V and 3 bases at J, with 12 bases in the middle. The CDR3 region is CASSQDLARLYEQYF. The CDR3 nucleotides are TGTGCCAGCAGCCAAGATCTGGCACGGCTCTACGAGCAGTACTTC.

At least ten counts were recorded for this clonotype. V and J are TRBV20-1 and TRBJ2-7; D is undetermined. Per germline, CDR1 DFQATT and CDR2 SNEGSKA (reference sequence). The CDR3 spans 15 residues. Trimming stripped 5 bases from V and 1 base from J, with 18 bases between. The CDR3 sequence: CSALGPSQLSYEQYF. DNA for the CDR3: TGCAGTGCTCTCGGCCCCTCCCAACTATCCTACGAGCAGTACTTC.

Only one count was recorded for this clonotype. The V call is TRBV6-1, the J call TRBJ2-1; 9 bases line up with TRBD1. V trimming: 1 base; J trimming: 4 bases; junction bases outside the gene matches: 2. The germline gives CDR1 MNHNS, CDR2 SASEGT. The CDR3 sequence is 15 residues long. The CDR3 here is CASSEDRGLYNEQFF. CDR3 nucleotide sequence: TGTGCCAGCAGTGAAGACAGGGGGCTTTACAATGAGCAGTTCTTC.

This clonotype occurred once. The chain links TRBV29-1 to TRBJ2-5; D is uncertain. Germline CDR1 and CDR2: SQVTM and ANQGSEA. The CDR3 spans 11 residues. V was shortened by 5 bases and J by 3 bases, with 7 bases between the two germline ends. CDR3 in amino acids: CSVTTEETQYF. For the CDR3, the DNA is TGCAGCGTTACGACTGAAGAGACCCAGTACTTC.

This clonotype has ten or more counts. The chain's CDR3 is CASSPPDTSYEQYF. The CDR3 DNA reads TGTGCCAGCAGCCCCCCCGACACCTCCTACGAGCAGTACTTC. The J gene is TRBJ2-7, the V gene TRBV7-2; the D is unclear. This CDR3 contains 14 residues. The V gene's germline CDR1 is SGHTA and CDR2 FQGNSA. The ends were cut back, 5 bases at V and 0 bases at J, with 11 bases in the middle.

This clonotype has ten or more counts. CDR3 nucleotides: TGTGCCATCAGGGTTGGGACAGAGAACACCGGGGAGCTGTTTTTT. Translating it yields CAIRVGTENTGELFF. The chain employs TRBV10-3 and TRBJ2-2; the match to TRBD1 covers 7 bases. J lost 1 base, V lost 6 bases, and 5 bases had no gene match. CDR1 and CDR2 from the germline V gene are ENHRY and SYGVKD. The CDR3 length is 15 residues.

This clonotype was seen at least ten times. The genes are TRBV12-3 or TRBV12-4 and TRBJ1-1, with D maybe TRBD1 (5 bases). This CDR3 comprises 14 residues. The ends were cut back, 7 bases at V and 1 base at J, with 13 bases in the middle. CDR3 residues: CASTIGAENTEAFF. DNA for the CDR3: TGTGCCAGCACCATAGGGGCGGAGAACACTGAAGCTTTCTTT.